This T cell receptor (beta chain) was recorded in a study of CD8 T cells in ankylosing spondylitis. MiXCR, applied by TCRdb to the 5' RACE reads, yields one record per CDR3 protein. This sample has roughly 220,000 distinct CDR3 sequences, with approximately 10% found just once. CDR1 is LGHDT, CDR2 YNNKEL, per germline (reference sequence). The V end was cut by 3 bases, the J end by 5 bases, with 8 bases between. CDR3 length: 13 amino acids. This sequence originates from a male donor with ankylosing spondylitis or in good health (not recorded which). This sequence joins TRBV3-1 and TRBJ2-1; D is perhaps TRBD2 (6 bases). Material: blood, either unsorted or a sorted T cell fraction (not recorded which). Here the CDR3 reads CASSQTRHNEQFF. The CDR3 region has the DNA TGTGCCAGCAGCCAGACTAGACACAATGAGCAGTTCTTC.